A selection of T cell receptor beta chains follows, all from one sample in a study of beta chain features in type 1 diabetes. Assay used: immunoSEQ multiplex PCR; TCRdb lists only in-frame clones, some missing. The sample carries approximately 150,000 clones, about 13% recorded once. The sample was central memory CD4+ T cells from blood. Receptor source: a young man with type 1 diabetes. The conserved cysteine and the conserved F or W are not part of the CDR3 here. Each record gives: V gene, D gene, CDR3 protein. The D gene is left open where the match is weak.

TRBV11-2	.	ASSGDTGNQPQH
TRBV27	.	ASSFWGTGANVLT
TRBV7-8	.	ASSSSAAGNNSPLH
TRBV23-1	.	ASSHEGRKETQY
TRBV10-3	TRBD2	AISQAGGSYEQY
TRBV30	TRBD1	AWSGQGGNRQPQH
TRBV2	.	ASSLGRGSTEAF
TRBV6-6	.	ASRDLNEKLF
TRBV7-8	TRBD1	ASSPRDRVLSF
TRBV5-1	TRBD1	ASSLSDRDLREQY